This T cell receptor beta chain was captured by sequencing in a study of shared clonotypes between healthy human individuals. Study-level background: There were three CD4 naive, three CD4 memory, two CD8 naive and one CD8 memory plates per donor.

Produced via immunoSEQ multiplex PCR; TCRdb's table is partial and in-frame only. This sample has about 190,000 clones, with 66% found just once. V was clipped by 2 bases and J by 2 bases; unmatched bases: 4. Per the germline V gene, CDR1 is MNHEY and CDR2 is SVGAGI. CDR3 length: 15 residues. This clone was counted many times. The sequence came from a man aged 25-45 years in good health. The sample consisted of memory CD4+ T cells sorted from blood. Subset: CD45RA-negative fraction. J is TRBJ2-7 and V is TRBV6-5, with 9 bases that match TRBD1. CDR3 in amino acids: CASSYTRTGAYEQYF. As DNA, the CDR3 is TGTGCCAGCAGTTACACTAGGACAGGGGCCTACGAGCAGTACTTC.